Sequencing of this TCR beta chain was carried out in a study of T-cell memory formation after mild COVID-19. In this sample, this clonotype turned up a few times. TCRdb re-called the 5' RACE reads with MiXCR, one entry per CDR3 protein. The data contain 180,000 or so distinct CDR3 sequences, around a tenth of them singletons. The CDR3 loop spans 15 amino acids. V shed 0 bases and J shed 3 bases, with 11 bases lying between them. Germline lookup yields CDR1 SGHTA and CDR2 FQGNSA. The clonotype was recovered from a man between 18 and 35 years old who had mild COVID-19 (a few samples of this study predate the infection). Cell type and time point are not known. J is TRBJ1-1 and V is TRBV7-2; D unresolved. Sequenced sample: PBMCs or a T cell subset sorted from them (not recorded which). CDR3 sequence reads: CASSLAPVMYTEAFF. CDR3 nucleotides: TGTGCCAGCAGCTTAGCTCCCGTTATGTACACTGAAGCTTTCTTT. The full variable domain, in which reference TRBV7-2 and TRBJ1-1 provide the parts outside the CDR3, is GAGVSQSPSNKVTEKGKDVELRCDPISGHTALYWYRQSLGQGLEFLIYFQGNSAPDKSGLPSDRFSAERTGGSVSTLTIQRTQQEDSAVYLCASSLAPVMYTEAFFGQGTRLTVV.